Listed below are T cell receptor beta chains from one sample, sequenced in a study of blood T cell repertoires in COVID-19. Repertoires were generated with immunoSEQ multiplex PCR, while TCRdb's copy carries only in-frame clones and drops some. The data show about 410,000 clones, under 90% seen once. Specimen: PBMCs or T cells enriched from blood (not recorded which). The source is a woman aged 25 to 39 who had recovered from COVID-19. CDR3s include the opening cysteine and the closing phenylalanine or tryptophan.

v_call: TRBV10-3; j_call: TRBJ2-7; cdr3_aa: CAISGGSGTPSYEQYF
v_call: TRBV19; j_call: TRBJ1-2; cdr3_aa: CASSKRTESSYGYTF
v_call: TRBV7-6; j_call: TRBJ1-3; cdr3_aa: CASSRTQGSGNTIYF
v_call: TRBV27; j_call: TRBJ1-1; cdr3_aa: CASSLTSRRTEAFF
v_call: TRBV19; j_call: TRBJ1-3; cdr3_aa: CASRRLSSGNTIYF
v_call: TRBV6-5; j_call: TRBJ2-7; cdr3_aa: CASSYSVQGAYEQYF
v_call: TRBV27; j_call: TRBJ2-2; cdr3_aa: CASSPRNTGELFF
v_call: TRBV5-1; j_call: TRBJ2-5; cdr3_aa: CASTRRNLSMSLARQETQYF
v_call: TRBV30; j_call: TRBJ1-1; cdr3_aa: CAWSKLNTEAFF
v_call: TRBV15; j_call: TRBJ2-7; cdr3_aa: CATSRVPSYEQYF
v_call: TRBV3-1/TRBV3-2; j_call: TRBJ2-3; cdr3_aa: CASSQELTTDTQYF
v_call: TRBV9; j_call: TRBJ2-3; cdr3_aa: CASSVTGWADTQYF
v_call: TRBV3-1/TRBV3-2; j_call: TRBJ2-1; cdr3_aa: CASSLAAGLAGGSYNEQFF
v_call: TRBV4-3; j_call: TRBJ1-5; cdr3_aa: CASSQGDRDNQPQHF
v_call: TRBV11-3; j_call: TRBJ2-2; cdr3_aa: CASSLGTGTIPGELFF
v_call: TRBV7-8; j_call: TRBJ2-1; cdr3_aa: CASSLVWGPYNEQFF
v_call: TRBV11-2; j_call: TRBJ2-5; cdr3_aa: CASSLAWDSLETQYF
v_call: TRBV5-1; j_call: TRBJ1-1; cdr3_aa: CASSLGESTEAFF
v_call: TRBV27; j_call: TRBJ1-1; cdr3_aa: CASSFRGPDTEAFF
v_call: TRBV24-1; j_call: TRBJ1-2; cdr3_aa: CATHPGDSLPYGYTF
v_call: TRBV6-5; j_call: TRBJ1-4; cdr3_aa: CASSQTGTRKLFF
v_call: TRBV10-3; j_call: TRBJ2-1; cdr3_aa: CAIAELEYEQFF